The clone carrying this T cell receptor (beta chain) has at least ten counts. The sample originates from a study of blood T cell repertoires in COVID-19. Per the study methods: The authors estimated nucleated cell counts from reference gene primer amplification. Clones were read by immunoSEQ multiplex PCR, and TCRdb kept only the in-frame ones, dropping some. That table is the source of V, J and clone size, and D and trimming were worked out from the DNA. The profile shows approximately 170,000 clones, around 83% of them singletons. Enrollment of patients from Seattle took place during active infection, with longitudinal follow-up. CDR3 length: 16 amino acids. Germline CDR1 is SGHTA and CDR2 is FQGNSA. V dropped 0 bases and J dropped 3; count of bases not matched to a gene: 5.

The V and J genes are TRBV7-2 and TRBJ1-1, with 9 bases identical to TRBD1. This clonotype was sampled from a woman in her 70s with COVID-19, enrolled during active disease. The sequenced material came from peripheral blood. CDR3 region: CASSLATGGYYTEAFF. The CDR3 nucleotides are TGTGCCAGCAGCTTAGCGACAGGGGGGTATTACACTGAAGCTTTCTTT.